The rows below give T cell receptor beta chains drawn from one sample of a study of PD-L1 blockade in urothelial cancer. Produced via immunoSEQ multiplex PCR; TCRdb's table is partial and in-frame only. Counted here are about 88,000 clones, roughly nine tenths occurring once; the ten biggest clones make up around a tenth. The source material was PBMCs, sampled around atezolizumab (anti-PD-L1) treatment. The receptors stem from a man aged 60 to 75 with urothelial cancer. Both conserved end residues are part of each CDR3. The D gene is left open where the match is weak. Only some rows state a clone size, as once, few, many or a class for expanded clones.

few,TRBJ1-6,TRBD1,TRBV5-4,CASSLTGGTNSPLHF,TGTGCCAGCAGCTTGACAGGGGGCACGAATTCACCCCTCCACTTT
-,TRBJ2-7,TRBD1,TRBV30,CAWSVPLSGTGADEQYF,TGTGCCTGGAGTGTACCACTCTCTGGGACAGGGGCCGACGAGCAGTACTTC
once,TRBJ2-1,-,TRBV2,CASSEGLRLRNEQFF,TGTGCCAGCAGTGAAGGTTTGAGGTTACGGAATGAGCAGTTCTTC
-,TRBJ2-7,TRBD1,TRBV30,CAWSLQGTDAYEQYF,TGTGCCTGGAGTCTACAGGGGACGGACGCCTACGAGCAGTACTTC
-,TRBJ2-5,TRBD1,TRBV2,CASRETGGQYF,TGTGCCAGCAGGGAGACAGGGGGTCAATACTTC
-,TRBJ2-1,-,TRBV5-4,CASSLKLGTAFYNEQFF,TGTGCCAGCAGCTTGAAACTGGGCACAGCTTTTTACAATGAGCAGTTCTTC
once,TRBJ1-2,-,TRBV6-5,CATQTSPNYGYTF,TGTGCCACCCAAACTTCCCCTAACTATGGCTACACCTTC
-,TRBJ2-7,-,TRBV19,CASSIRGTAYEQYF,TGTGCCAGTAGTATACGCGGGACAGCCTACGAGCAGTACTTC
-,TRBJ2-5,-,TRBV7-2,CASSLNPVRRDYQETQYF,TGTGCCAGCAGCTTGAATCCGGTTAGGCGGGATTACCAAGAGACCCAGTACTTC
-,TRBJ2-2,-,TRBV30,CAWSVSGHRNTGELFF,TGTGCCTGGAGTGTATCCGGACACAGGAACACCGGGGAGCTGTTTTTT
-,TRBJ2-3,TRBD2,TRBV25-1,CASSESSSGGRTDTQYF,TGTGCCAGCAGTGAATCGTCTAGCGGGGGACGCACAGATACGCAGTATTTT
-,TRBJ2-2,TRBD1,TRBV15,CATSSLRGQGAYGELFF,TGTGCCACCAGCAGTTTACGGGGACAGGGGGCTTACGGGGAGCTGTTTTTT
-,TRBJ2-1,-,TRBV29-1,CSVDSGRGSYNEQFF,TGCAGCGTTGACAGTGGGAGAGGTTCCTACAATGAGCAGTTCTTC